Only a few counts were recorded for the clone carrying this T cell receptor (beta chain). The V and J ends lost 4 bases and 7 bases respectively, with 22 bases between them. The CDR3 spans 16 residues. Per the germline V gene, CDR1 is LNHNV and CDR2 is YYDKDF (reference sequence). Unique molecular identifiers were built into the TCRbeta library. TCRdb reanalysed the PCR reads using MiXCR and keeps one entry per CDR3 protein. This repertoire shows hundreds of thousands of distinct CDR3 sequences, over 25% found once; its top ten account for 2% to 2.5%. The sample is drawn from a study of T-cell reconstitution after alpha-beta-depleted transplantation in children.

The source is a human donor who donated a stem cell graft to a child with aplastic anemia. This rearrangement joins TRBV15 to TRBJ1-2; a possible D gene is TRBD1 (5 bases). Source: PBMCs from the stem cell graft donor, taken from the stem cell graft. CDR3 bases: TGTGCCACCAGCATAGACAGTACCGCCTCTATTCGTGGCTACACCTTC. It encodes CATSIDSTASIRGYTF.